The present entry profiles one T cell receptor beta chain with its context. This specimen belongs to a study of cytomegalovirus exposure and HLA in healthy donors. Trimming at V came to 4 bases and at J to 2 bases, leaving 6 bases not matched to a gene. Germline V gives CDR1 SQVTM, CDR2 ANQGSEA. The CDR3 totals 14 residues. Use of 60 Vbeta and 13 Jbeta primers characterized the PCR. Method: immunoSEQ multiplex PCR; TCRdb's copy keeps in-frame clones and lacks some. The sample holds under 85,000 clones, 74% seen once. The receptor comes from a woman in her 30s in good health and CMV-seropositive. This chain links TRBV29-1 with TRBJ2-5; 8 nucleotides agree with TRBD1. Sequencing was performed on PBMCs. CDR3: CSVGVTGVQETQYF. In nucleotides, the CDR3 is TGCAGCGTTGGAGTGACAGGGGTACAAGAGACCCAGTACTTC.